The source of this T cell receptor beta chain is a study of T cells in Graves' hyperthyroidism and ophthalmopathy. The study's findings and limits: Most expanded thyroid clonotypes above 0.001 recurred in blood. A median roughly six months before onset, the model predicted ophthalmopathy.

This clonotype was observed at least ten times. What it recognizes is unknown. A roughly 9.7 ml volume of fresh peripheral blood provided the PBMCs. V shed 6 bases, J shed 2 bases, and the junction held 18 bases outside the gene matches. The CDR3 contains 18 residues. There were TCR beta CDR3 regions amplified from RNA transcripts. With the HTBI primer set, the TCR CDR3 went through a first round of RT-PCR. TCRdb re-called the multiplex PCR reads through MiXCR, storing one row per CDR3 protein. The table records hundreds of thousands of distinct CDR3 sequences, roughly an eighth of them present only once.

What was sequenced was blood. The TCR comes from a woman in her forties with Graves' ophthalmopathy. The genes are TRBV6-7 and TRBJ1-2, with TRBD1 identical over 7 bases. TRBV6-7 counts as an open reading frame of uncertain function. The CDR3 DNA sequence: TGTGCCAGCAGCCTCGGGGACAGCCCGGATGGGACAAACTATGGCTACACCTTC. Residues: CASSLGDSPDGTNYGYTF.